These 16 T cell receptor beta chains share one sample of origin, sequenced in a study of blood T cell repertoires in COVID-19. TCRdb keeps only in-frame clones here, not all; method: immunoSEQ multiplex PCR. The table lists around 140,000 clones, approximately 88% of them singletons. The sample was peripheral blood. The receptor source for this set is a woman in her forties or fifties with acute or convalescent COVID-19.

This chain connects TRBV7-3 to TRBJ2-1, with D possibly TRBD2 on 6 matching bases. The length of the CDR3 is 14 residues. The V end was cut by 5 bases, the J end by 5 bases, with 13 bases between. Germline loops: CDR1 SGHTA, CDR2 FQGTGA. The CDR3 bases are TGTGCCAGCAGCGAGGACGGGAGCCACAATGAGCAGTTCTTC. Translating gives CASSEDGSHNEQFF.

This chain joins TRBV10-1 and TRBJ2-1, with D tentatively TRBD1 (6 bases). The CDR3 is made up of 16 amino acids. V dropped 6 bases and J dropped 4 bases, with 19 bases sitting between them. Germline lookup yields CDR1 WNHNN and CDR2 SYGVQD (reference sequence). The CDR3 spells CASSRGEQGRYNEQFF. For the CDR3, the DNA is TGCGCCAGCAGCAGGGGTGAACAGGGACGATACAATGAGCAGTTCTTC.

V and J are TRBV30 and TRBJ2-7; 7 bases map to TRBD2. V gave up 1 base and J gave up 6 bases; unmatched junction bases: 6. This CDR3 has 13 residues. Per the germline V gene, CDR1 is GTSNPN and CDR2 is SVGIG (reference sequence). CDR3 amino acids: CAWSAFREGEQYF. CDR3 bases: TGTGCCTGGAGTGCTTTCAGGGAGGGCGAGCAGTACTTC.

The rearrangement joins TRBV19 to TRBJ2-7, with 10 positions matching TRBD1. The CDR3 is 15 amino acids. V trimming: 6 bases; J trimming: 0 bases; junction bases outside the gene matches: 5. Germline CDR1 is LNHDA and CDR2 is SQIVND (reference sequence). The CDR3 DNA is TGTGCCAGTAGAGGGGACAGGGGAAGCTCCTACGAGCAGTACTTC. This translates into CASRGDRGSSYEQYF. Filled out from reference TRBV19 and TRBJ2-7, the complete variable domain reads DGGITQSPKYLFRKEGQNVTLSCEQNLNHDAMYWYRQDPGQGLRLIYYSQIVNDFQKGDIAEGYSVSREKKESFPLTVTSAQKNPTAFYLCASRGDRGSSYEQYFGPGTRLTVT.

This clone was found once. The chain couples TRBV5-1 to TRBJ1-1, with D possibly TRBD1 on 6 matching bases. Per germline, CDR1 SGHRS and CDR2 YFSETQ. V lost 5 bases to trimming and J lost 1 base, with 12 bases between them. CDR3 length: 14 residues. CDR3 sequence (DNA): TGCGCCAGCAGTCTGGACAGCGCGAACACTGAAGCTTTCTTT. It encodes CASSLDSANTEAFF.

The V call is TRBV10-3, the J call TRBJ1-4; D possibly corresponds to TRBD1 (5 bases). V was shortened by 4 bases and J by 7 bases, with 13 bases between the two germline ends. Per germline, CDR1 ENHRY and CDR2 SYGVKD. The CDR3 covers 14 residues. For the CDR3, the DNA is TGTGCCATCAGTGCCTCAGGGCAAGGTGAAAAACTGTTTTTT. Amino acid sequence: CAISASGQGEKLFF.

The rearrangement joins TRBV11-2 to TRBJ2-1; 10 nucleotides line up with TRBD1. Germline values: CDR1 SGHAT, CDR2 FQNNGV. The CDR3 runs to 13 residues. V dropped 6 bases and J dropped 6; count of bases not matched to a gene: 2. The CDR3 spells CASRGDRGNEQFF. The DNA of the CDR3 is TGTGCCAGCAGGGGGGACAGGGGCAATGAGCAGTTCTTC.

This clone was counted only a few times. V and J are TRBV5-1 and TRBJ2-2; the match to TRBD1 covers 11 bases. The CDR3 has 17 residues. The germline CDR1 and CDR2 sequences are SGHRS and YFSETQ. The junction had 9 bases not matched to a gene; V was cut back by 5 bases and J by 3 bases. The CDR3 protein is CASSRTGGGMDTGELFF. The CDR3 DNA reads TGCGCCAGCAGTCGGACAGGGGGCGGAATGGACACCGGGGAGCTGTTTTTT.

The V call is TRBV19, the J call TRBJ2-7; possibly TRBD1 for D (6 bases). V shed 5 bases and J shed 5 bases, with 7 bases lying between them. Germline V gives CDR1 LNHDA, CDR2 SQIVND (reference sequence). The length of the CDR3 is 11 residues. The CDR3 DNA reads as TGTGCCAGTAGTGCAGGGGACGAGCAGTACTTC. Translated: CASSAGDEQYF.

In its sample, this clone was seen once. The chain is built from TRBV12-3 or TRBV12-4 and TRBJ1-2, with a possible D match to TRBD1 (6 bases). The CDR3 loop spans 13 amino acids. Trimming cost V 3 bases and J 4 bases, with 9 bases left between them. CDR3 sequence reads: CASSLARGYGYTF. Written as DNA, the CDR3 is TGTGCCAGCAGTTTGGCCAGGGGCTATGGCTACACCTTC.

The V call is TRBV6-5, the J call TRBJ2-2; 8 bases fit TRBD1. The CDR3 length is 15 residues. The germline CDR1 and CDR2 sequences are MNHEY and SVGAGI. Trimming removed 6 bases from V and 3 bases from J; junction bases left unmatched: 6. CDR3: CASSSGTGDTGELFF. In DNA, the CDR3 is TGTGCCAGCAGCTCCGGGACAGGAGACACCGGGGAGCTGTTTTTT.

On this clone: In the same sample, other DNA sequences code for this CDR3. The chain couples TRBV5-1 to TRBJ2-7, with D hard to call. Germline V lookup: CDR1 SGHRS, CDR2 YFSETQ. The CDR3 length is 11 residues. Trimming pared 4 bases from V and 7 bases from J, leaving 9 bases between. CDR3 sequence: CASSHAGEQYF. The CDR3 DNA reads TGCGCCAGCAGCCACGCCGGGGAGCAGTACTTC.

This clone has a handful of counts. The genes are TRBV9 and TRBJ2-1, with a possible D match to TRBD2 (5 bases). CDR3 length: 15 amino acids. Germline V lookup: CDR1 SGDLS, CDR2 YYNGEE. The V and J ends lost 3 bases and 5 bases respectively, with 15 bases between them. The DNA for the CDR3 is TGTGCCAGCAGCGCCGACTATCGGGATAACAATGAGCAGTTCTTC. Its protein product is CASSADYRDNNEQFF.

V gene TRBV15 combines with J gene TRBJ2-6; 12 bases line up with TRBD1. J lost 1 base, V lost 8 bases, and 12 bases had no gene match. This CDR3 has 19 amino acids. Germline values: CDR1 LNHNV, CDR2 YYDKDF (reference sequence). The chain's CDR3 is CATGRDRGLEVSGANVLTF. In nucleotides, the CDR3 is TGTGCCACCGGGAGGGACAGGGGGCTCGAAGTATCTGGGGCCAACGTCCTGACTTTC.

This clone was observed a single time. The V and J genes are TRBV27 and TRBJ1-1, with 7 bases that match TRBD1. This CDR3 is built from 13 residues. The germline V gene has CDR1 MNHEY and CDR2 SMNVEV (reference sequence). V was clipped by 6 bases and J by 10 bases; unmatched bases: 11. CDR3 in amino acids: CASRSDRLFAAFF. CDR3 coding DNA: TGTGCCAGCAGGTCGGACAGGCTCTTTGCAGCTTTCTTT.

This chain uses TRBV27 with TRBJ2-5; D remains ambiguous. Trimming shortened V by 6 bases and J by 1 base, and 6 bases separated the two germline ends. This CDR3 is built from 12 residues. CDR1 is MNHEY and CDR2 is SMNVEV in the germline V gene (reference sequence). The chain's CDR3 is CASSQSQETQYF. In DNA, the CDR3 is TGTGCCAGCAGCCAGTCCCAAGAGACCCAGTACTTC.